These 25 T cell receptor beta chains originate from one sample sequenced in a study of blood T cell repertoires in COVID-19. Assay: immunoSEQ multiplex PCR; the TCRdb copy retains only in-frame clones and omits some. The table shows approximately 210,000 clones, with around 88% occurring only once. Sample: peripheral blood. The receptors here all came from a man younger than 35 with active or convalescent COVID-19.

This clone was detected ten times or more. The V and J genes are TRBV6-4 and TRBJ2-3; TRBD2 might be the D (5 bases). The CDR3 is made up of 14 amino acids. V dropped 4 bases and J dropped 2 bases, with 10 bases sitting between them. Looked up from germline, CDR1 is MRHNA and CDR2 is SNTAGT. CDR3 region: CASSVDGDTDTQYF. The CDR3 coding sequence is TGTGCCAGCAGTGTCGACGGGGACACAGATACGCAGTATTTT.

This sequence joins TRBV19 and TRBJ2-7, with D unresolved. V lost 5 bases and J 2 bases, leaving 13 bases between the germline ends. The CDR3 totals 14 residues. From germline, CDR1 is LNHDA and CDR2 SQIVND (reference sequence). The CDR3 is CASSGLGSTYEQYF. CDR3 bases: TGTGCCAGTAGTGGCTTGGGCAGCACCTACGAGCAGTACTTC.

The genes are TRBV5-1 and TRBJ1-1; perhaps TRBD1 as D (6 bases). The CDR3 has 15 residues. Germline CDR1 is SGHRS and CDR2 is YFSETQ. Trimming cost V 4 bases and J 7 bases, with 20 bases left between them. The chain's CDR3 is CASSQQGGGVNEAFF. DNA for the CDR3: TGCGCCAGCAGCCAGCAGGGTGGGGGCGTTAATGAAGCTTTCTTT.

The chain is built from TRBV28 and TRBJ1-2, with 8 positions matching TRBD1. Per the germline V gene, CDR1 is MDHEN and CDR2 is SYDVKM. The CDR3 length is 17 residues. Unmatched junction bases numbered 15, after V lost 5 bases and J lost 4 bases. The CDR3 DNA sequence: TGTGCCAGCAGTGATAGGACAGGGAGAAAGGAAAGCTATGGCTACACCTTC. As protein: CASSDRTGRKESYGYTF.

This clone was found once. The J gene is TRBJ2-7, the V gene TRBV6-5; 7 nucleotides line up with TRBD1. Germline V lookup: CDR1 MNHEY, CDR2 SVGAGI. Unmatched junction bases numbered 8, after V lost 7 bases and J lost 2 bases. This CDR3 has 14 residues. The CDR3 protein is CASINDRAPYEQYF. The CDR3 coding sequence is TGTGCCAGCATCAACGACAGGGCCCCCTACGAGCAGTACTTC.

This clone was seen more than once but under ten times. V and J are TRBV19 and TRBJ1-6; 9 bases are a match to TRBD1. CDR1 LNHDA and CDR2 SQIVND come from the germline V gene (reference sequence). The V and J ends lost 5 bases and 8 bases, in that order; junction bases with no gene match: 7. There are 15 residues in the CDR3. This CDR3 is CASSASGTGYSPLHF. The DNA of the CDR3 is TGTGCCAGTAGTGCCTCCGGGACAGGGTATTCACCCCTCCACTTT. The full variable domain, with the rest looked up from reference TRBV19 and TRBJ1-6, is DGGITQSPKYLFRKEGQNVTLSCEQNLNHDAMYWYRQDPGQGLRLIYYSQIVNDFQKGDIAEGYSVSREKKESFPLTVTSAQKNPTAFYLCASSASGTGYSPLHFGNGTRLTVT.

For the CDR3, the DNA is TGTGCCAGCAGTGTTTCGGTATACAATGAGCAGTTCTTC. The encoded protein is CASSVSVYNEQFF. The V and J genes are TRBV25-1 and TRBJ2-1, with D unresolved. V dropped 4 bases and J dropped 4 bases, with 8 bases sitting between them. Germline CDR1 reads MGHDK; CDR2 reads SYGVNS. The CDR3 runs 13 residues. Full variable domain (remainder filled in from reference TRBV25-1 and TRBJ2-1): EADIYQTPRYLVIGTGKKITLECSQTMGHDKMYWYQQDPGMELHLIHYSYGVNSTEKGDLSSESTVSRIRTEHFPLTLESARPSHTSQYLCASSVSVYNEQFFGPGTRLTVL.

The chain joins TRBV7-8 to TRBJ1-1, with D uncertain. Germline CDR1 is SGHVS and CDR2 is FQNEAQ. Trimming removed 1 base at V and 8 bases at J, with 14 bases between. This CDR3 has 14 amino acids. CDR3 nucleotides: TGTGCCAGCAGCTTAGGAAGACAAAGACAAGAAGCTTTCTTT. Translating gives CASSLGRQRQEAFF. The complete variable domain, with remaining parts taken from reference TRBV7-8 and TRBJ1-1, reads GAGVSQSPRYKVAKRGQDVALRCDPISGHVSLFWYQQALGQGPEFLTYFQNEAQLDKSGLPSDRFFAERPEGSVSTLKIQRTQQEDSAVYLCASSLGRQRQEAFFGQGTRLTVV.

The rearrangement joins TRBV6-5 to TRBJ1-5, with 8 bases that match TRBD1. CDR1 and CDR2 (germline): MNHEY, SVGAGI. CDR3 size: 15 residues. The ends lost 2 bases at V and 3 bases at J; junction bases unmatched: 3. CDR3 coding DNA: TGTGCCAGCAGTTACCCGGGACAGGTCAATCAGCCCCAGCATTTT. Translation gives CASSYPGQVNQPQHF.

The chain is built from TRBV30 and TRBJ1-3; D unresolved. The CDR3 runs 17 residues. The V and J ends lost 2 bases and 0 bases respectively, with 17 bases between them. Germline V gene data show CDR1 as GTSNPN and CDR2 as SVGIG (reference sequence). The CDR3 is CAWSLFMGPVSGNTIYF. The CDR3 coding sequence is TGTGCCTGGAGTCTATTCATGGGCCCCGTCTCTGGAAACACCATATATTTT.

The CDR3 region is CASSQEWTDQETQYF. CDR3 DNA sequence: TGCGCCAGCAGCCAAGAATGGACAGACCAAGAGACCCAGTACTTC. The chain couples TRBV4-3 to TRBJ2-5; D may be TRBD1 (6 bases). From germline, CDR1 is LGHNA and CDR2 YSLEER. This CDR3 is 15 amino acids long. V shed 0 bases and J shed 0 bases, with 8 bases lying between them.

The V and J genes are TRBV19 and TRBJ1-2; 7 bases match TRBD1. Germline loops: CDR1 LNHDA, CDR2 SQIVND (reference sequence). Trimming cost V 3 bases and J 4 bases; bases outside gene matches: 8. The CDR3 is made up of 15 amino acids. This CDR3 is CASSIEGQLIYGYTF. The CDR3 DNA reads TGTGCCAGTAGTATCGAGGGACAGCTCATCTATGGCTACACCTTC.

This chain joins TRBV2 and TRBJ1-2; 8 positions match TRBD1. In germline, CDR1 is SNHLY, CDR2 FYNNEI. CDR3 length: 14 residues. The V and J ends lost 3 bases and 3 bases, in that order; junction bases with no gene match: 3. CDR3 in DNA: TGTGCCAGCAGTGACAGGGGGCGCGACTATGGCTACACCTTC. It yields the protein CASSDRGRDYGYTF.

This rearrangement joins TRBV11-2 to TRBJ2-1; 12 bases are shared with TRBD2. There are 15 residues in the CDR3. J was trimmed by 7 bases and V by 4 bases; bases with no gene match: 5. Germline CDR1 SGHAT, CDR2 FQNNGV. The CDR3 coding sequence is TGTGCCAGCAGCTCAAGCCTAGCGGGAGGGAATGAGCAGTTCTTC. It yields the protein CASSSSLAGGNEQFF.

The chain uses TRBV24-1 and TRBJ2-1; maybe TRBD2 (6 bases). CDR1 and CDR2 (germline): KGHDR, SFDVKD. V gave up 0 bases and J gave up 12 bases, with 8 bases separating them. The CDR3 sequence is 12 residues long. This chain's CDR3 is CATSDLAGRQFF. In DNA form, the CDR3 reads TGTGCCACCAGTGATTTGGCCGGGAGGCAGTTCTTC.

The chain recombines TRBV30 with TRBJ1-1; a weak D match, TRBD1 (5 bases). The CDR3 runs to 16 residues. The V and J ends lost 2 bases and 1 base respectively, with 17 bases between them. Germline loops: CDR1 GTSNPN, CDR2 SVGIG (reference sequence). The CDR3 DNA is TGTGCCTGGAGTCCGCAGGGCCCCAGAAAGAACACTGAAGCTTTCTTT. It yields the protein CAWSPQGPRKNTEAFF.

CDR3 sequence: CASSLVREGGLGYTF. In DNA form, the CDR3 reads TGTGCCAGCAGTTTAGTTAGGGAGGGTGGTCTTGGCTACACCTTC. The chain recombines TRBV27 with TRBJ1-2; no reliable D call. Per germline, CDR1 MNHEY and CDR2 SMNVEV (reference sequence). V lost 2 bases and J lost 7, with 17 bases in between. The CDR3 totals 15 residues.

The gene calls are TRBV19 and TRBJ1-2; TRBD1 is a possible D gene (6 bases). Germline V gene sequence: CDR1 LNHDA, CDR2 SQIVND (reference sequence). V was clipped by 3 bases and J by 4 bases, with 12 bases between them. The CDR3 loop spans 14 amino acids. Written as DNA, the CDR3 is TGTGCCAGTAGTATTCCGGGACACCTCTATGGCTACACCTTC. Amino acids: CASSIPGHLYGYTF.

The V call is TRBV28, the J call TRBJ2-7; tentatively, D is TRBD1 (5 bases). CDR3 length equals 18 residues. V lost 6 bases to trimming and J lost 1 base, with 25 bases between them. Germline-derived CDR1 and CDR2 are MDHEN and SYDVKM. CDR3 DNA: TGTGCCAGCAGCTACACCGCACTGCGACAGAACCCATCCTACGAGCAGTACTTC. This sequence encodes CASSYTALRQNPSYEQYF.

V is TRBV7-9 and J is TRBJ2-1, with 8 bases aligning to TRBD2. This CDR3 has 18 amino acids. Germline V gene data show CDR1 as SEHNR and CDR2 as FQNEAQ (reference sequence). The trim removed 4 bases at V and 0 bases at J, leaving 11 bases unmatched. The CDR3 is CASSSRDKSGSSYNEQFF. The CDR3 region has the DNA TGTGCCAGCAGCTCCCGGGACAAGAGCGGGAGCTCCTACAATGAGCAGTTCTTC.

This clone appeared a single time. The rearrangement uses TRBV10-2 and TRBJ2-7; D remains ambiguous. CDR3 size: 14 residues. In germline, CDR1 is WSHSY, CDR2 SAAADI. The V end was cut by 4 bases, the J end by 3 bases, with 13 bases between. The CDR3, as DNA: TGCGCCAGCAGTGTGTTTCAGTCGTTCTACGAGCAGTACTTC. Translated: CASSVFQSFYEQYF.

This chain joins TRBV5-1 and TRBJ2-2; TRBD1 aligns across 9 bases. Germline CDR1 and CDR2: SGHRS and YFSETQ. The CDR3 is made up of 16 amino acids. Trimming at V came to 2 bases and at J to 7 bases, leaving 9 bases not matched to a gene. The CDR3 region is CASSLAPTGGGGELFF. The DNA of the CDR3 is TGCGCCAGCAGCTTAGCGCCTACAGGGGGCGGCGGGGAGCTGTTTTTT. Full variable domain (remainder filled in from reference TRBV5-1 and TRBJ2-2): KAGVTQTPRYLIKTRGQQVTLSCSPISGHRSVSWYQQTPGQGLQFLFEYFSETQRNKGNFPGRFSGRQFSNSRSEMNVSTLELGDSALYLCASSLAPTGGGGELFFGEGSRLTVL.

The chain links TRBV5-1 to TRBJ2-2, with TRBD1 matching over 12 bases. The length of the CDR3 is 16 residues. The V gene's germline CDR1 is SGHRS and CDR2 YFSETQ. V was pared by 2 bases and J by 8 bases, with 7 bases of the junction left unmatched. The CDR3 nucleotides read TGCGCCAGCAGCTTAGGGACAGGGGGCGCGATAGGGGAGCTGTTTTTT. Translated, it gives CASSLGTGGAIGELFF.

V is TRBV9 and J is TRBJ2-3; 14 nucleotides line up with TRBD2. CDR1 and CDR2 from the germline V gene are SGDLS and YYNGEE. V lost 4 bases, J lost 2 bases, and 12 bases stayed unmatched. The CDR3 has 19 residues. The DNA for the CDR3 is TGTGCCAGCAGCCACGGGACTAGCGGGAGCCGACCCAACACAGATACGCAGTATTTT. It translates to CASSHGTSGSRPNTDTQYF.

This chain connects TRBV5-6 to TRBJ2-3; a weak D match, TRBD2 (6 bases). The V gene's germline CDR1 is SGHDT and CDR2 YYEEEE. The CDR3 runs 16 residues. V lost 3 bases, J lost 5 bases, and 19 bases lay in between. CDR3 DNA: TGTGCCAGCAGCTCCAACCCCGGGGACTCTCAAGATACGCAGTATTTT. It codes for CASSSNPGDSQDTQYF.